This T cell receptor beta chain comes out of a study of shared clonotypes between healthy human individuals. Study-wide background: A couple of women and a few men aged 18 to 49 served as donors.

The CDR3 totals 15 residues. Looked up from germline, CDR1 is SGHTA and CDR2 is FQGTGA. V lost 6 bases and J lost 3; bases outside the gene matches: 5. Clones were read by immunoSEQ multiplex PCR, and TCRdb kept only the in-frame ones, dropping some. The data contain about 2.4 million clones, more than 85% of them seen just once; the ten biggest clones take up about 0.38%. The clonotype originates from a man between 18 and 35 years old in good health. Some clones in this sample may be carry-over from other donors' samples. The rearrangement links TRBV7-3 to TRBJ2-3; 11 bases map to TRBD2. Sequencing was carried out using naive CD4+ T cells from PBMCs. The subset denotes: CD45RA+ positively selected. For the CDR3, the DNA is TGTGCCAGCAGATGGGGACTAGCGGCTACAGATACGCAGTATTTT. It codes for CASRWGLAATDTQYF.